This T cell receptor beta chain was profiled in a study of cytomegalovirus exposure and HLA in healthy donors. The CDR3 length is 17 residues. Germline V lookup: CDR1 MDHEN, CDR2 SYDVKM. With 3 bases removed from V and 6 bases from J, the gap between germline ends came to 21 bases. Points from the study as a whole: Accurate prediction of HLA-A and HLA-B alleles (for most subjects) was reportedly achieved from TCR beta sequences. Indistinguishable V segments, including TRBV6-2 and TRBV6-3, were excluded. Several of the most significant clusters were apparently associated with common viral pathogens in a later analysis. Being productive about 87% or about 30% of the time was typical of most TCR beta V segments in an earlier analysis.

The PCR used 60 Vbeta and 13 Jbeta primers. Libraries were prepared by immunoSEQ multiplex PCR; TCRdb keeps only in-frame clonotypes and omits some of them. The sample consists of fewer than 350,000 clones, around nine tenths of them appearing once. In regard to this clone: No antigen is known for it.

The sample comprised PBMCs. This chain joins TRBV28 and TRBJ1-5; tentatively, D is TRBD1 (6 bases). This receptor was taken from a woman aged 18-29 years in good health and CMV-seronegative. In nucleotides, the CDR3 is TGTGCCAGCAGTTTCCCCAACAGGGTAAGGTCAGTTCAGCCCCAGCATTTT. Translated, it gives CASSFPNRVRSVQPQHF.